Each of the 27 T cell receptor beta chains below was sequenced from the same sample in a study of CD8 T cells in ankylosing spondylitis. Study-wide findings and caveats: Apparently characteristic of ankylosing spondylitis blood was a TCR beta motif (fewer than 10 highly homologous variants).

No cognate antigen is known for these TCRs. One entry per CDR3 protein results from TCRdb running MiXCR on the 5' RACE reads. The sample consists of about 460,000 distinct CDR3 sequences, less than 6% of them appearing once. Sample: blood, either unsorted or a sorted T cell fraction (not recorded which). These receptors all come from a male donor with ankylosing spondylitis.

There are a few counts of this clonotype. V is TRBV20-1 and J is TRBJ2-7, with TRBD1 identical over 8 bases. CDR1 and CDR2 from the germline V gene are DFQATT and SNEGSKA (reference sequence). V lost 3 bases to trimming and J lost 1 base; unmatched junction nucleotides: 5. There are 14 residues in the CDR3. The CDR3 region has the DNA TGCAGTGCTAGCCGAGGACAGGGATCCTACGAGCAGTACTTC. This translates into CSASRGQGSYEQYF.

This clonotype was seen at least ten times. V and J are TRBV7-9 and TRBJ2-1; 8 bases are a match to TRBD2. The V and J ends lost 8 bases and 10 bases, in that order; junction bases with no gene match: 10. The germline V gene encodes CDR1 SEHNR and CDR2 FQNEAQ (reference sequence). The CDR3 extends over 13 amino acids. The CDR3 nucleotides are TGTGCCAGCCGGGGGGGGGCCGTCCCCGAGCAGTTCTTC. It specifies CASRGGAVPEQFF. The whole variable domain, remainder taken from reference TRBV7-9 and TRBJ2-1, is DTGVSQNPRHKITKRGQNVTFRCDPISEHNRLYWYRQTLGQGPEFLTYFQNEAQLEKSRLLSDRFSAERPKGSFSTLEIQRTEQGDSAMYLCASRGGAVPEQFFGPGTRLTVL.

This clonotype was picked up many times. The DNA of the CDR3 is TGTGCCACCCAGGGGACTCGAGAGACCCAGTACTTC. This translates into CATQGTRETQYF. V usage is TRBV10-3 and J usage is TRBJ2-5; the D gene could be TRBD1 or TRBD2 (6 bases each). The V end lost 10 bases, the J end lost 4 bases, and 13 bases lay between the germline ends. The CDR3 consists of 12 residues. Germline V gene lookup returns CDR1 ENHRY and CDR2 SYGVKD.

The chain carries TRBV7-9 and TRBJ1-1; 7 bases align to TRBD1. Germline CDR1 is SEHNR and CDR2 is FQNEAQ (reference sequence). The CDR3 is 16 residues long. The V and J ends lost 5 bases and 1 base, in that order; junction bases with no gene match: 10. As DNA, the CDR3 is TGTGCCAGCAGCGTTCAGGGGGAGGGTCCGAACACTGAAGCTTTCTTT. This sequence encodes CASSVQGEGPNTEAFF.

This clonotype was recorded at least ten times. The chain carries TRBV29-1 and TRBJ2-2; D is possibly TRBD2 (6 bases). Trimming removed 5 bases from V and 3 bases from J, with 10 bases in between. CDR1 and CDR2 (germline): SQVTM, ANQGSEA. The CDR3 has 13 amino acids. The CDR3 DNA is TGCAGCGTTTTGACTAGATACACCGGGGAGCTGTTTTTT. As protein: CSVLTRYTGELFF.

This clonotype was observed many times. The rearrangement links TRBV5-5 to TRBJ2-1, with TRBD1 as a possible D gene (5 bases). V lost 4 bases and J 8 bases, leaving 13 bases between the germline ends. Germline CDR1 is SGHKS and CDR2 is YYEKEE (reference sequence). The CDR3 sequence is 13 residues long. CDR3 in amino acids: CASSPRRGYEQFF. CDR3 bases: TGTGCCAGCAGCCCCCGTAGGGGCTATGAGCAGTTCTTC. Full variable domain (remainder filled in from reference TRBV5-5 and TRBJ2-1): DAGVTQSPTHLIKTRGQQVTLRCSPISGHKSVSWYQQVLGQGPQFIFQYYEKEERGRGNFPDRFSARQFPNYSSELNVNALLLGDSALYLCASSPRRGYEQFFGPGTRLTVL.

This clonotype was counted ten times or more. The rearrangement uses TRBV5-1 and TRBJ1-2; D is unclear. The CDR3 runs to 14 residues. V was clipped by 4 bases and J by 4 bases, with 14 bases between them. Germline loops: CDR1 SGHRS, CDR2 YFSETQ. CDR3 in DNA: TGCGCCAGCAGCCCGACGATACAGACCTATGGCTACACCTTC. Translated: CASSPTIQTYGYTF.

The table lists this clonotype with many counts. The chain links TRBV7-8 to TRBJ2-4; no clear D gene. Trimming stripped 5 bases from V and 0 bases from J, with 8 bases between. The CDR3 has 14 amino acids. Per germline, CDR1 SGHVS and CDR2 FQNEAQ. The CDR3 DNA reads as TGTGCCAGCAGCCCGCAGGTAGCCAAAAACATTCAGTACTTC. Amino acids: CASSPQVAKNIQYF.

Ten or more counts support this clonotype. The gene calls are TRBV6-2 or TRBV6-3 and TRBJ1-5; no clear D. The ends were cut back, 7 bases at V and 2 bases at J, with 6 bases in the middle. Germline V gives CDR1 MNHEY, CDR2 SVGEGT. The CDR3 is 12 amino acids. This CDR3 is CASKVGNQPQHF. The CDR3 nucleotides are TGTGCCAGCAAGGTCGGCAATCAGCCCCAGCATTTT.

This clonotype was recorded at least ten times. This chain links TRBV27 with TRBJ2-5, with D unclear. V was clipped by 2 bases and J by 0 bases, with 7 bases between them. Germline V gene lookup returns CDR1 MNHEY and CDR2 SMNVEV (reference sequence). The CDR3 runs to 14 residues. The CDR3 reads CASSLKLYQETQYF. In DNA form, the CDR3 reads TGTGCCAGCAGTTTAAAACTGTACCAAGAGACCCAGTACTTC.

This clonotype was recorded many times. The CDR3 DNA reads as TGTGCCAGCAGTTATCCCGGACTAACGAATGAGCAGTTCTTC. As protein: CASSYPGLTNEQFF. The rearrangement uses TRBV27 and TRBJ2-1; weak D call: TRBD2 (6 bases). Trimming removed 4 bases at V and 7 bases at J, with 14 bases between. The CDR3 consists of 14 residues. Germline V gives CDR1 MNHEY, CDR2 SMNVEV (reference sequence).

This clonotype was observed at least ten times. V gene TRBV5-1 combines with J gene TRBJ2-1; 8 nucleotides match TRBD2. Germline CDR1 and CDR2: SGHRS and YFSETQ. The CDR3 sequence is 14 residues long. V dropped 1 base and J dropped 8; count of bases not matched to a gene: 5. Here the CDR3 reads CASSLPAGADEQFF. The CDR3 nucleotides are TGCGCCAGCAGCTTGCCAGCGGGAGCCGATGAGCAGTTCTTC.

At least ten counts were recorded for this clonotype. The chain recombines TRBV27 with TRBJ1-1; D possibly corresponds to TRBD1 (5 bases). The V gene lost 4 bases and the J gene lost 5 bases, with 17 bases spanning the gap. The germline V gene has CDR1 MNHEY and CDR2 SMNVEV (reference sequence). This CDR3 contains 15 residues. CDR3 nucleotides: TGTGCCAGCAGTTCCCCCACAGGTAGGATAACTGAAGCTTTCTTT. Its protein is CASSSPTGRITEAFF.

This clonotype was recorded at least ten times. J is TRBJ1-4 and V is TRBV5-1; D call uncertain. Germline V gene sequence: CDR1 SGHRS, CDR2 YFSETQ. The V gene lost 4 bases and the J gene lost 8 bases, with 12 bases spanning the gap. The CDR3 covers 13 residues. CDR3 residues: CASSLNGREKLFF. CDR3 coding DNA: TGCGCCAGCAGCCTTAACGGACGGGAAAAACTGTTTTTT. Full variable domain (remainder filled in from reference TRBV5-1 and TRBJ1-4): KAGVTQTPRYLIKTRGQQVTLSCSPISGHRSVSWYQQTPGQGLQFLFEYFSETQRNKGNFPGRFSGRQFSNSRSEMNVSTLELGDSALYLCASSLNGREKLFFGSGTQLSVL.

The chain is built from TRBV20-1 and TRBJ2-7; 9 positions match TRBD1. The trim removed 2 bases at V and 5 bases at J, leaving 16 bases unmatched. CDR3 length equals 17 residues. Germline V CDR1 and CDR2: DFQATT, SNEGSKA (reference sequence). The CDR3 is CSARPSSGTGFFDEQYF. Written as DNA, the CDR3 is TGCAGTGCTAGACCCTCATCCGGGACAGGGTTTTTCGACGAGCAGTACTTC.

The CDR3 nucleotides read TGTGCCAGCAGTGATGGTTGGGACACACTAGTGGACACCGGGGAGCTGTTTTTT. Translating gives CASSDGWDTLVDTGELFF. The chain has TRBV25-1 and TRBJ2-2, with a tentative D call TRBD1 (6 bases). The CDR3 is 18 amino acids. Trimming left V 3 bases short and J 3 bases short, with 20 bases between. CDR1 is MGHDK and CDR2 is SYGVNS in the germline V gene.

This clonotype was picked up a small number of times. The chain combines TRBV5-1 with TRBJ2-5; D unclear. The CDR3 runs to 16 residues. Germline values: CDR1 SGHRS, CDR2 YFSETQ. V lost 0 bases to trimming and J lost 4 bases, with 16 bases between them. The chain's CDR3 is CASSLGSTDPIETQYF. For the CDR3, the DNA is TGCGCCAGCAGCTTGGGGTCGACGGACCCCATAGAGACCCAGTACTTC.

This clonotype was recorded at least ten times. The rearrangement uses TRBV6-5 and TRBJ2-3, with D perhaps assigned TRBD1 or TRBD2 (5 bases each). The CDR3 extends over 12 amino acids. Trimming left V 8 bases short and J 0 bases short, with 6 bases between. Germline values: CDR1 MNHEY, CDR2 SVGAGI. The CDR3 region is CASGGSTDTQYF. CDR3 nucleotide sequence: TGTGCCAGCGGGGGTAGCACAGATACGCAGTATTTT.

This clonotype was counted ten times or more. The chain uses TRBV5-1 and TRBJ1-4; the D gene is possibly TRBD1 (6 bases). Trimming cost V 4 bases and J 10 bases, with 23 bases left between them. From germline, CDR1 is SGHRS and CDR2 YFSETQ. The CDR3 length is 16 residues. CDR3 in DNA: TGCGCCAGCAGCGAAGACCCGGGACATCCTCGAGGAAAACTGTTTTTT. Translated, it gives CASSEDPGHPRGKLFF.

Many counts were recorded for this clonotype. The V gene is TRBV4-1, the J gene TRBJ1-5; D not certain. The CDR3 covers 18 residues. V lost 3 bases and J lost 1, with 19 bases in between. Per the germline V gene, CDR1 is MGHRA and CDR2 is YSYEKL. CDR3 protein: CASSHRGWRAGSNQPQHF. DNA for the CDR3: TGCGCCAGCAGCCACCGTGGTTGGAGGGCCGGGAGCAATCAGCCCCAGCATTTT.

This clonotype was counted many times. The rearrangement links TRBV9 to TRBJ1-4; D is uncertain. Deletions cut 7 bases from V and 7 bases from J, with 5 bases between. The CDR3 covers 10 residues. CDR1 SGDLS and CDR2 YYNGEE come from the germline V gene. In DNA, the CDR3 is TGTGCCAGCTTCGGTGAAAAACTGTTTTTT. This encodes CASFGEKLFF.

The chain employs TRBV20-1 and TRBJ2-7; TRBD2 agrees at 8 bases. CDR1 is DFQATT, CDR2 SNEGSKA, per germline (reference sequence). The CDR3 is 18 residues long. With 0 bases clipped from V and 4 bases from J, the junction kept 17 bases outside the gene matches. Here the CDR3 reads CSARDTWDFGGRRYEQYF. The CDR3 nucleotides are TGCAGTGCTAGAGATACGTGGGACTTCGGCGGGAGGAGGTACGAGCAGTACTTC.

This clonotype appeared many times. The chain carries TRBV11-2 and TRBJ2-2; 12 positions match TRBD1. J was trimmed by 7 bases and V by 7 bases; bases with no gene match: 13. From germline, CDR1 is SGHAT and CDR2 FQNNGV. The CDR3 is 17 amino acids. CDR3 nucleotide sequence: TGTGCCAGCACCGAGGCAGTGGGACAGGGGGCGAGCGGGGAGCTGTTTTTT. This translates into CASTEAVGQGASGELFF.

This clonotype was picked up many times. V is TRBV6-5 and J is TRBJ1-2; D not certain. The CDR3 runs 14 residues. The germline V and J ends were trimmed by 0 bases and 8 bases, with 13 bases remaining between them. Germline V gene sequence: CDR1 MNHEY, CDR2 SVGAGI. Written as DNA, the CDR3 is TGTGCCAGCAGTTACTCTCGTTCGGTTGGGGGCTACACCTTC. As protein: CASSYSRSVGGYTF.

This clonotype was found many times. CDR3 residues: CASSPPHQVDYGYTF. Here the CDR3 DNA reads TGTGCCAGCTCACCACCTCATCAGGTCGACTATGGCTACACCTTC. The rearrangement joins TRBV18 to TRBJ1-2; D gene unclear. From germline, CDR1 is KGHSH and CDR2 LQKENI. V lost 0 bases, J lost 3 bases, and 11 bases lay in between. CDR3 length: 15 amino acids.

This clonotype appeared many times. This rearrangement joins TRBV7-6 to TRBJ2-2; TRBD1 aligns across 7 bases. Trimming took 5 bases from V and 2 from J; bases not matched to a gene: 8. The CDR3 covers 16 residues. Germline assignment: CDR1 SGHVS and CDR2 FNYEAQ. The CDR3 is CASSPRGQSNTGELFF. For the CDR3, the DNA is TGTGCCAGCAGCCCCAGGGGACAGAGTAACACCGGGGAGCTGTTTTTT.

This clonotype showed up many times. CDR3 sequence reads: CATSRDLQGNTEAFF. In nucleotides, the CDR3 is TGTGCCACCAGCAGAGACCTCCAGGGGAACACTGAAGCTTTCTTT. This chain links TRBV15 with TRBJ1-1; a possible D gene is TRBD1 (5 bases). The CDR3 is 15 amino acids. V lost 0 bases to trimming and J lost 1 base, with 9 bases between them. Per the germline V gene, CDR1 is LNHNV and CDR2 is YYDKDF (reference sequence).